This TCR beta chain was observed in a study of metastatic and nonmetastatic thyroid tumors. Study as a whole: For malignant and benign thyroid patients, tumor or nodule tissue and blood were the sources whose repertoires were compared.

Germline CDR1 reads SNHLY; CDR2 reads FYNNEI. This CDR3 contains 14 residues. V was clipped by 6 bases and J by 1 base, with 11 bases between them. No treatment of any kind had been given to any patient before thyroid surgery. TCRdb re-clonotyped the PCR reads via MiXCR. The sample includes around 7,100 clones, 25% to 30% of them seen just once. Findings of the study overall: Malignant thyroid tumors reportedly exceeded benign nodules significantly in TCR beta diversity, with the difference appearing in blood and tumor.

Regarding this clone: What it binds is unknown.

The genes are TRBV2 and TRBJ2-3, with D uncertain. The sequence derives from a female donor with papillary thyroid cancer or a benign thyroid nodule (not recorded which). Some clones in this sample may be carry-over from other donors' samples. Sequencing was performed on adjacent normal tissue. The CDR3 bases are TGTGCCAGCAGGTACGAGCGTCGCACAGATACGCAGTATTTT. Protein sequence: CASRYERRTDTQYF.